In its sample, the clone carrying this TCR beta chain was seen a few times. What it binds is not known. Peripheral blood from each donor was collected in a volume of approximately 10 milliliters. Per sample, at least 6 micrograms of total RNA were extracted. The data were obtained in a study of blood T cells in healthy people across ages. General study results and limits: Per million T cells, TCR beta diversity dropped roughly linearly as age increased.

A second roughly 6 to 11 cycle PCR used barcoded and J-beta primers. Sequencing recovered at least 2.5 million CDR3-containing paired-end reads from each sample. A single record per CDR3 protein comes from TCRdb applying MiXCR to the 5' RACE reads. The sample lists about 780,000 distinct CDR3 sequences; roughly 46% were seen once. The CDR3 runs to 15 residues. Trimming took off 5 bases at V and 3 bases at J, with 15 bases between the two ends. The V gene's germline CDR1 is MNHNS and CDR2 SASEGT. The gene calls are TRBV6-1 and TRBJ2-3; the D call may be TRBD1 or TRBD2 (5 bases each). This receptor was identified in a man older than 75 in good health. Sequences were obtained from blood. The CDR3 DNA sequence: TGTGCCAGCAGTCCCGAGGGGAGCAGTACAGATACGCAGTATTTT. It translates to CASSPEGSSTDTQYF.